The present T cell receptor beta chain was sequenced within a study of graft-versus-host responses after intestinal transplantation. The wider study: Isolated intestinal, liver-intestinal, or multivisceral transplants had been given to the recipients. Anti-thymocyte globulin was used for induction in all recipients, who then took tacrolimus and steroids for around 3 years.

Notes on this clone: The antigen is unknown.

The CDR3 is made up of 19 amino acids. The trim removed 0 bases at V and 0 bases at J, leaving 5 bases unmatched. Germline loops: CDR1 LGHNA, CDR2 YSLEER. Generated by immunoSEQ multiplex PCR, the TCRdb table keeps only in-frame clones and is missing some. The data contain nearly 95,000 clones, around 93% of them singletons. Whole-study results and caveats: With peak circulating GvH clone levels came an association with early post-transplant HvG declines. Marrow from the recipient contained GvH clones, some of which had appeared first in ileum or blood.

This chain links TRBV4-3 with TRBJ1-6; the match to TRBD1 covers 10 bases. This specimen consisted of unstimulated CD8+ T cells sorted from spleen or lymph node cells, obtained before intestinal transplant. The receptor was isolated from a human donor who received an intestinal transplant. The CDR3 DNA sequence: TGCGCCAGCAGCCAAGAGGGGACAGGGGCGGGCTCCTATAATTCACCCCTCCACTTT. Residues: CASSQEGTGAGSYNSPLHF.